These 10 T cell receptor beta chains were sequenced from one sample in a study of T-cell memory formation after mild COVID-19. TCRdb independently ran MiXCR on the 5' RACE reads; one entry per CDR3 protein. Here the sample spans hundreds of thousands of distinct CDR3 sequences, 20% being singletons. Sequencing used PBMCs or a T cell subset sorted from them (not recorded which). All receptors derive from an adult woman who had mild COVID-19 (a few samples of this study predate the infection). Cell type and time point are not known.

V is TRBV24-1 and J is TRBJ2-3; TRBD2 matches 9 bases. Trimming cost V 7 bases and J 0 bases; bases outside gene matches: 4. Per germline, CDR1 KGHDR and CDR2 SFDVKD. CDR3 size: 15 residues. The CDR3 bases are TGTGCCACCAGCGCCGGGACTAGCAGCACAGATACGCAGTATTTT. Protein: CATSAGTSSTDTQYF.

This clonotype was picked up a small number of times. V and J are TRBV20-1 and TRBJ2-1; 7 nucleotides match TRBD2. The CDR3 has 13 residues. Germline CDR1 DFQATT, CDR2 SNEGSKA (reference sequence). V was clipped by 2 bases and J by 5 bases; unmatched bases: 3. For the CDR3, the DNA is TGCAGTGCTAGATGGCTAGCGGACAATGAGCAGTTCTTC. Its translation is CSARWLADNEQFF.

The V gene is TRBV24-1, the J gene TRBJ2-1; 11 bases fit TRBD2. After removal of 4 bases from V and 6 bases from J, the junction contained 7 bases not matched to a gene. From germline, CDR1 is KGHDR and CDR2 SFDVKD. There are 16 residues in the CDR3. The CDR3 nucleotides are TGTGCCACCAGTGACCCTAGCGGGAGGTTCGGCAATGAGCAGTTCTTC. Residues: CATSDPSGRFGNEQFF.

This clonotype came up a few times. The rearrangement links TRBV19 to TRBJ2-3; D is undetermined. CDR3 length equals 11 residues. V lost 4 bases to trimming and J lost 6 bases, with 5 bases between them. Germline V CDR1 and CDR2: LNHDA, SQIVND (reference sequence). The CDR3 DNA sequence: TGTGCCAGTAGTAGGTGGGATACGCAGTATTTT. Its protein product is CASSRWDTQYF.

The CDR3 DNA sequence: TGCAGCGTTGAAGGGGGACAGGGGGCCGCCGGGGAGCTGTTTTTT. It is translated as CSVEGGQGAAGELFF. The chain joins TRBV29-1 to TRBJ2-2, with 12 bases fitting TRBD1. V lost 1 base, J lost 6 bases, and 3 bases stayed unmatched. Germline V CDR1 and CDR2: SQVTM, ANQGSEA. This CDR3 contains 15 residues.

This clonotype was found a few times. The chain has TRBV5-1 and TRBJ1-1, with D possibly TRBD1 on 6 matching bases. CDR3 length: 14 amino acids. V lost 5 bases to trimming and J lost 4 bases, with 15 bases between them. The germline V gene encodes CDR1 SGHRS and CDR2 YFSETQ. For the CDR3, the DNA is TGCGCCAGCAGGGATATTAGGGGGGGCACTGAAGCTTTCTTT. This gives the protein CASRDIRGGTEAFF.

This clonotype appeared a few times. The V call is TRBV7-3, the J call TRBJ2-1; the D gene could be TRBD1 or TRBD2 (5 bases each). CDR3 length: 12 residues. Germline CDR1 reads SGHTA; CDR2 reads FQGTGA. Trimming stripped 5 bases from V and 10 bases from J, with 12 bases between. The CDR3, as DNA: TGTGCCAGCAGCCAGGTGGGACGAGAGCAGTTCTTC. As protein: CASSQVGREQFF.

This clonotype was seen only a few times. As DNA, the CDR3 is TGCGCCAGCAGCACCTCCGGGACAGGGTTATCAAACACTGAAGCTTTCTTT. The encoded protein is CASSTSGTGLSNTEAFF. V usage is TRBV5-1 and J usage is TRBJ1-1; TRBD1 matches 9 bases. Trimming took 4 bases from V and 2 from J; bases not matched to a gene: 12. Germline loops: CDR1 SGHRS, CDR2 YFSETQ. This CDR3 has 17 amino acids.

This clonotype has ten or more counts. The rearrangement uses TRBV7-9 and TRBJ2-1, with 7 bases matching TRBD1. The CDR3 covers 14 residues. Germline V gene data show CDR1 as SEHNR and CDR2 as FQNEAQ (reference sequence). The ends lost 7 bases at V and 8 bases at J; junction bases unmatched: 11. The chain's CDR3 is CASTLVTGIDEQFF. DNA for the CDR3: TGTGCCAGCACCCTCGTGACAGGGATCGATGAGCAGTTCTTC.

There are a few counts of this clonotype. J is TRBJ1-2 and V is TRBV2, with 9 bases that match TRBD1. Per the germline V gene, CDR1 is SNHLY and CDR2 is FYNNEI. This CDR3 is 14 amino acids long. The ends lost 8 bases at V and 6 bases at J; junction bases unmatched: 10. The CDR3 loop reads CASGNRDRVNGYTF. In DNA form, the CDR3 reads TGTGCCAGCGGAAACCGGGACAGGGTCAATGGCTACACCTTC.